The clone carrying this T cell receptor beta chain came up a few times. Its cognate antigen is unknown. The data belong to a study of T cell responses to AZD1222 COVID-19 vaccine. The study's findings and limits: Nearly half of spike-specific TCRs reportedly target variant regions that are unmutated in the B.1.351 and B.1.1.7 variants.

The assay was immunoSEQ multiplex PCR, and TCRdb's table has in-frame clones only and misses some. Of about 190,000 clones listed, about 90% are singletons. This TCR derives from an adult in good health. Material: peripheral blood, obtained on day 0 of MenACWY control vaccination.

The chain's CDR3 is CASSSGQGMIGGYTF. CDR3 coding DNA: TGTGCCAGCAGTTCGGGACAGGGTATGATAGGAGGCTACACCTTC. The rearrangement links TRBV27 to TRBJ1-2; TRBD1 aligns across 9 bases. Trimming took 4 bases from V and 8 from J; bases not matched to a gene: 11. The CDR3 has 15 amino acids. Germline V gene sequence: CDR1 MNHEY, CDR2 SMNVEV (reference sequence).